Sequencing of this T cell receptor (beta chain) was carried out in a study of blood T cell repertoires in COVID-19 (dated by TCRdb to about 2020). In terms of the full investigation: Collaborator samples came from the United States, Italy and Spain and covered acute and convalescent phases of COVID-19. The material from the prospective study consisted of cDNA or gDNA derived from T cells, B-cell-depleted T cells, or PBMCs. Deeply sampled blood TCRbeta repertoires from subjects exposed to, actively infected with, or recovered from COVID-19 were included in the dataset. A freely available public database, intended as a resource for researchers studying the immune response to SARS-CoV-2, is where the repertoires were released. The samples were drawn from two sources: the first 160 participants of the ongoing ImmuneRACE study, and over 1,000 subjects contributed by 6 global collaborators. A de-identified subject ID, COVID-19 status, age in years and sex were almost always included in the sample metadata. HLA class I and class II types, where available, came from metadata supplied by the sample provider rather than from assay-based typing. The full study reports these points: How much clinical and demographic metadata was included differed by source and by participant, and the metadata was provided uncurated.

Turning to this clone: Its antigen is unknown. There are no base qualities to consult, and no much larger clone falls within one base.

The immunoSEQ Assay, a bias-controlled multiplex PCR, was used to amplify TCRbeta CDR3 regions from genomic DNA. Under the source paper's analysis protocol: Within the assay, amplification of reference gene primers was used to estimate how many nucleated cells each sample contained. Sequence reads were collapsed and filtered to measure the absolute abundance of every unique TCRbeta CDR3 rearrangement. For each sample, productive Simpson clonality was calculated as the square root of Simpson's diversity index across productive rearrangements. TCRdb's version of the immuneACCESS table is confined to in-frame rearrangements and falls short of the full clone set. An unresolved V gene accounts for under half of the shortfall where checked; the remainder is of unknown origin. V and J calls plus clone size are reproduced from that table; the DNA served to infer D and trimming. This sample comprises about 50,000 clones, about 83% of them detected only once. The ten largest clones take up roughly 2% of the sample.

V has 6 bases trimmed and J has 3 bases trimmed; junction bases matching no gene number 11. Per the germline V gene, KGHSH is the CDR1 and LQKENI is the CDR2. The CDR3 runs 15 amino acids, cysteine and phenylalanine included. This entry keeps only the CDR3 DNA: 45 bases, framed from base 1. Whole blood was collected in K2EDTA tubes by collaborating institutions according to the institutions' own protocols. Collaborator samples were shipped for TCRbeta analysis as frozen whole blood, isolated PBMCs, or DNA extracted from either sample type. The sample was peripheral blood. The receptor was derived from a woman aged 55-70 years with acute or convalescent COVID-19. The chain is made from TRBV18 and TRBJ2-7; 7 central nucleotides agree with TRBD2. The CDR3 region reads CASSDEGLNRYEQYF. The DNA is TGTGCCAGCTCGGATGAGGGACTAAACCGCTACGAGCAGTACTTC.